One T cell receptor (beta chain) is described in this entry. Its target antigen remains unknown. No per-base quality is available; no much larger clone lies one base away. The CDR3, cysteine through phenylalanine, is 12 amino acids long. This entry keeps only the CDR3 DNA: 36 bases, framed from base 1. The junction carries 16 bases between V and J, which are trimmed by 7 bases and 7 bases respectively. The germline V gene gives CDR1 as SQVTM and CDR2 as ANQGSEA. TCRbeta CDR3 regions were amplified from genomic DNA using the immunoSEQ Assay, a bias-controlled multiplex PCR. In the paper's pipeline: The number of nucleated cells in each sample was estimated from the amplification of reference gene primers within the assay. To quantify the absolute abundance of each unique TCRbeta CDR3 rearrangement, sequence reads were collapsed and filtered. For each sample, productive Simpson clonality was calculated as the square root of Simpson's diversity index over productive rearrangements. This immuneACCESS table, as held by TCRdb, lists in-frame sequences with V and J called but not all clones. Of the missing ones, under half trace to an unresolved V gene in checked studies; the others have no known cause. V and J calls plus clone size are reproduced from that table; the DNA served to infer D and trimming. This sample holds about 36,000 clones; around four fifths were observed only once. The top ten clonotypes cover 1.5% to 2% of the sample.

This entry belongs to a study of blood T cell repertoires in COVID-19 (dated by TCRdb to 2018 to 2020). For the wider study: Samples covering the acute and convalescent phases of COVID-19 were provided by collaborators in the United States, Italy and Spain. The material from the prospective study consisted of cDNA or gDNA derived from T cells, B-cell-depleted T cells, or PBMCs. The dataset comprised deeply sampled blood TCRbeta repertoires from subjects exposed to, actively infected with, or recovered from COVID-19. The repertoires were made available in a free public database intended to serve as a resource for research on the immune response to SARS-CoV-2. The samples were drawn from two sources: the first 160 participants of the ongoing ImmuneRACE study, and fewer than 1,500 subjects contributed by 6 global collaborators. The sample metadata nearly always contained a de-identified subject ID, COVID-19 status, age in years and sex. Where available, HLA class I and class II types were obtained from metadata supplied by the sample provider rather than from assay-based typing. What the study reported, not specific to this receptor: Clinical and demographic metadata were provided uncurated, with the amount varying by source and participant.

In Seattle, one collaborating source enrolled patients while the infection was active and tracked those patients longitudinally over the course of disease. The collaborating institutions used their own protocols to collect whole blood in K2EDTA tubes. Collaborator samples were shipped for TCRbeta analysis as frozen whole blood, isolated PBMCs, or DNA extracted from either sample type. This chain joins TRBV29-1 to TRBJ1-2; a tentative D match to TRBD1 spans 5 bases. Sequenced input: peripheral blood. This TCR derives from a man between 60 and 75 years old with COVID-19, enrolled during active disease. The CDR3 here reads CSAALDIPGYTF. The nucleotides are TGCAGCGCCGCCTTGGACATCCCTGGCTACACCTTC.